This note documents a single T cell receptor beta chain sequence. Data came from immunoSEQ multiplex PCR; TCRdb stores just in-frame clones and leaves some out. The data contain tens of thousands of clones, over 95% of them singletons. This entry belongs to a study of technical replicates of blood from four donors. The CDR3 spans 18 residues. Material for sequencing was T cells isolated from PBMCs. This clonotype was sampled from a human donor in good health. The chain couples TRBV21-1 to TRBJ2-1; the table's D call, TRBD1, has no DNA check behind it. TRBV21-1 is a recognized pseudogene. CDR3 residues: CASSKISRSDSTYNEQFF. CDR3 DNA: TGTGCCAGCAGCAAAATAAGTCGATCGGACAGCACCTACAATGAGCAGTTCTTC.